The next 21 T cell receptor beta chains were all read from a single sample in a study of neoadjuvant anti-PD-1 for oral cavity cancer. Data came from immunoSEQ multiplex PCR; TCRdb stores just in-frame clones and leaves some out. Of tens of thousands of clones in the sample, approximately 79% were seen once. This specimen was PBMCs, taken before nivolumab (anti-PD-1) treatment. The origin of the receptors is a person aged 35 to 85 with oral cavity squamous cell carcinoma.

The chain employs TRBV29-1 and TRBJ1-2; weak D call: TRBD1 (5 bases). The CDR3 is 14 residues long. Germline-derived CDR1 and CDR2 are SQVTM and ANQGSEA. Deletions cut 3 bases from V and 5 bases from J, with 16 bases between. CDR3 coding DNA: TGCAGCGTTGATGTGACAGCTATCTCATATGGCTACACCTTC. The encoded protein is CSVDVTAISYGYTF.

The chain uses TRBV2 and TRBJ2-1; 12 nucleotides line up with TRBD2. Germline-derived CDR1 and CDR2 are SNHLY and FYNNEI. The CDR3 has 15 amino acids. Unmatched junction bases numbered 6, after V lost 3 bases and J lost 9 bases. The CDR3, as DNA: TGTGCCAGCAGTGACGGGACTAGCGGGCGTCGTGAGCAGTTCTTC. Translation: CASSDGTSGRREQFF.

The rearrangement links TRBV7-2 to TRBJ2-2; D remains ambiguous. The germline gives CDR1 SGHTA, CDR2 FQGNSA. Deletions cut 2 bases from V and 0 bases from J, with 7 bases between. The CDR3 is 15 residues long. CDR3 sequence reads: CASSLYRANTGELFF. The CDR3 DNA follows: TGTGCCAGCAGCTTATATAGAGCGAACACCGGGGAGCTGTTTTTT.

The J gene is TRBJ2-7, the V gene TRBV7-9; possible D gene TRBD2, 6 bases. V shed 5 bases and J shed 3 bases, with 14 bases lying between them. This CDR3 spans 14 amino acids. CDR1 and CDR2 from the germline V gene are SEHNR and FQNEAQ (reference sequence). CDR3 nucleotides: TGTGCCAGCAGCGGTTTCGAGGGAGGCTACGAGCAGTACTTC. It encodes CASSGFEGGYEQYF.

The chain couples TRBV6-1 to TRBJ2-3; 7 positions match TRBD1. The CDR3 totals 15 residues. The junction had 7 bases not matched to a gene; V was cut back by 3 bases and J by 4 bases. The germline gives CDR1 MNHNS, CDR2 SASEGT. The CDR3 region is CASSDDRVRADTQYF. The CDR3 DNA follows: TGTGCCAGCAGTGACGACAGGGTAAGAGCAGATACGCAGTATTTT.

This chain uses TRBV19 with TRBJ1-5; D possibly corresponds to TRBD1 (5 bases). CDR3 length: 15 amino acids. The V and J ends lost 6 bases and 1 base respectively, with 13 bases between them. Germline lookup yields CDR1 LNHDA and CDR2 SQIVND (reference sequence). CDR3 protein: CASRTGTASNQPQHF. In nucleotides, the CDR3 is TGTGCCAGTAGGACCGGGACCGCCAGCAATCAGCCCCAGCATTTT. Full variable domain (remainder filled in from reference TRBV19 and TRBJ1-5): DGGITQSPKYLFRKEGQNVTLSCEQNLNHDAMYWYRQDPGQGLRLIYYSQIVNDFQKGDIAEGYSVSREKKESFPLTVTSAQKNPTAFYLCASRTGTASNQPQHFGDGTRLSIL.

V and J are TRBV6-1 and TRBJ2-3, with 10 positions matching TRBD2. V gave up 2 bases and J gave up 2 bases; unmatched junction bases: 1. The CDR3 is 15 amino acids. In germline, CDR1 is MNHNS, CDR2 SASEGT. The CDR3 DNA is TGTGCCAGCAGTGAACTAGCGGGAGTCACAGATACGCAGTATTTT. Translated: CASSELAGVTDTQYF.

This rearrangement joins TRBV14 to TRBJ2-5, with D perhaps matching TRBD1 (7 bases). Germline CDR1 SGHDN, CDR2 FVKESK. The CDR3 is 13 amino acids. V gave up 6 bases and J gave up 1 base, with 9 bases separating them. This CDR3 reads CASRRDSQETQYF. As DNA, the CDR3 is TGTGCCAGCAGGCGGGACAGCCAAGAGACCCAGTACTTC.

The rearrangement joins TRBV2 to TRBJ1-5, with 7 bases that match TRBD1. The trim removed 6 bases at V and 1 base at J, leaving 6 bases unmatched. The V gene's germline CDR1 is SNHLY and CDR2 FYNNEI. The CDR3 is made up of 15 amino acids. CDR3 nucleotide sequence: TGTGCCAGCAGATGGACAGGCTGGAGCAATCAGCCCCAGCATTTT. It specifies CASRWTGWSNQPQHF.

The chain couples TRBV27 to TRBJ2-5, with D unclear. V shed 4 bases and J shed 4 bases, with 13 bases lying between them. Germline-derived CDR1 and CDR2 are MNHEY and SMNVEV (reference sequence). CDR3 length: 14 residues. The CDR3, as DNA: TGTGCCAGCAGTTACTCCGATCGCTTAGAGACCCAGTACTTC. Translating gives CASSYSDRLETQYF.

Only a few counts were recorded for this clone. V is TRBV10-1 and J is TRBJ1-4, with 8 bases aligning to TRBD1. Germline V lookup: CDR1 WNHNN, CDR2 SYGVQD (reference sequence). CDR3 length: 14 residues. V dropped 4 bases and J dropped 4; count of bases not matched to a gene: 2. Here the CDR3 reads CASSGDRSNEKLFF. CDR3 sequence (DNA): TGCGCCAGCAGTGGGGACAGGAGTAATGAAAAACTGTTTTTT.

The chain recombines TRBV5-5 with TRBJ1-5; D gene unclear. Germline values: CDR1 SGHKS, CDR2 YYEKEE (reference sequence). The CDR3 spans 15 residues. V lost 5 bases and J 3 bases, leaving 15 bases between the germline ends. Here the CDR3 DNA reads TGTGCCAGCAGTCTGGCGGGAGGCCTCAATCAGCCCCAGCATTTT. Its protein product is CASSLAGGLNQPQHF.

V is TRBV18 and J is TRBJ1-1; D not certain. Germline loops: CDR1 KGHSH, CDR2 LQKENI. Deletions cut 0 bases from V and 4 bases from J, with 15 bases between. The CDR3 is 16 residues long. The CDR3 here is CASSPPYTQVGTEAFF. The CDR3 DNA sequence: TGTGCCAGCTCACCACCCTATACTCAGGTCGGCACTGAAGCTTTCTTT. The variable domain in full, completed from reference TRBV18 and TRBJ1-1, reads NAGVMQNPRHLVRRRGQEARLRCSPMKGHSHVYWYRQLPEEGLKFMVYLQKENIIDESGMPKERFSAEFPKEGPSILRIQQVVRGDSAAYFCASSPPYTQVGTEAFFGQGTRLTVV.

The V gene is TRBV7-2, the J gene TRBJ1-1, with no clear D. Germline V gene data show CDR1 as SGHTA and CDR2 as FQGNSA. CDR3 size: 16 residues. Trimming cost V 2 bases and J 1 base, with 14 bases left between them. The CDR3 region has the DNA TGTGCCAGCAGCTTAAGAGCGCTGAACGGGAACACTGAAGCTTTCTTT. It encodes CASSLRALNGNTEAFF.

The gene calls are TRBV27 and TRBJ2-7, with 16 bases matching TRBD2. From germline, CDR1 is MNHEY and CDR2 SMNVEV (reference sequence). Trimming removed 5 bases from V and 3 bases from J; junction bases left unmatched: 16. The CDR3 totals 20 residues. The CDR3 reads CASSKVPGLAGGYGDYEQYF. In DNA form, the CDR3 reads TGTGCCAGCAGTAAAGTACCGGGACTAGCGGGAGGGTACGGGGACTACGAGCAGTACTTC.

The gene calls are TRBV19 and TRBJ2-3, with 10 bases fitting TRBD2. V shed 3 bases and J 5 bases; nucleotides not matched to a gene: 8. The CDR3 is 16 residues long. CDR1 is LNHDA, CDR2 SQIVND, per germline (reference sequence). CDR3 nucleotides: TGTGCCAGTAGTATTGGGAGCGCTAGCGGGAGAGATACGCAGTATTTT. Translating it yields CASSIGSASGRDTQYF. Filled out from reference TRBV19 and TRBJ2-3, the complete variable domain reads DGGITQSPKYLFRKEGQNVTLSCEQNLNHDAMYWYRQDPGQGLRLIYYSQIVNDFQKGDIAEGYSVSREKKESFPLTVTSAQKNPTAFYLCASSIGSASGRDTQYFGPGTRLTVL.

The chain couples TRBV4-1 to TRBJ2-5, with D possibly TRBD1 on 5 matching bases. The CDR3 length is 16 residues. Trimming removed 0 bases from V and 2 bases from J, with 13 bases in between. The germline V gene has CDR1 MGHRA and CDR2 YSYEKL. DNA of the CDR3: TGCGCCAGCAGCCAAGAAGGGGTGTCCCAACAAGAGACCCAGTACTTC. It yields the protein CASSQEGVSQQETQYF.

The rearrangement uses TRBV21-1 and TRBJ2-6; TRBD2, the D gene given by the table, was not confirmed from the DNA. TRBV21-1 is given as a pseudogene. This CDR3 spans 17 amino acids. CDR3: CASSTGGPLRWANVLTF. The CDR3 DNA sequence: TGTGCCAGCAGCACCGGGGGGCCCCTACGCTGGGCCAACGTCCTGACTTTC.

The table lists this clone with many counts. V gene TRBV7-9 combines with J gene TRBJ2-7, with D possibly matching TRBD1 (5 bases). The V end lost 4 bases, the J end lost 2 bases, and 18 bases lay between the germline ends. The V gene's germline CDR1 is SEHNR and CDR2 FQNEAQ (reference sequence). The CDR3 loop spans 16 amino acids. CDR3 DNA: TGTGCCAGCAGCTCCACAGGCCTGGAAGTTACCTACGAGCAGTACTTC. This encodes CASSSTGLEVTYEQYF.

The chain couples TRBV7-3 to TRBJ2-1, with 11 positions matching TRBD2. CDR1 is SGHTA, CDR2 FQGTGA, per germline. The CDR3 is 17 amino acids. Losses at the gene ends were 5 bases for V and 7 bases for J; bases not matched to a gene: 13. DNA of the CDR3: TGTGCCAGCAGCCCCTTAGCGGGAGGGAGGGGTACAAATGAGCAGTTCTTC. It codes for CASSPLAGGRGTNEQFF.

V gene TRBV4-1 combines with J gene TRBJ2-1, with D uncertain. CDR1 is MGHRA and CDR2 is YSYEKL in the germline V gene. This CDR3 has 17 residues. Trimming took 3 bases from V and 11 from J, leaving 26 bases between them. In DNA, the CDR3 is TGCGCCAGCAGCCACCCGGACGAAGGTAGGCTCAATGAGAAGCAGTTCTTC. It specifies CASSHPDEGRLNEKQFF.